The 9 T cell receptor beta chains given below trace back to one sample, sequenced in a study of blood T cell repertoires in COVID-19. Clones were sequenced by immunoSEQ multiplex PCR, and TCRdb holds only the in-frame ones, with some missing. Here the sample spans 30,000 to 50,000 clones, about 90% being singletons. The sequencing input was peripheral blood. All receptors come from a man aged 50 to 59 with active or convalescent COVID-19.

This clone was detected once. Different DNA sequences within this sample yield the same CDR3. The V and J genes are TRBV5-6 and TRBJ1-2; TRBD1 might be the D (6 bases). Deletions cut 0 bases from V and 3 bases from J, with 6 bases between. Germline assignment: CDR1 SGHDT and CDR2 YYEEEE. The CDR3 extends over 13 amino acids. The CDR3 DNA reads as TGTGCCAGCAGCTTGGGGACAGACTATGGCTACACCTTC. Translated: CASSLGTDYGYTF.

The chain combines TRBV9 with TRBJ1-6; the D gene is possibly TRBD1 (5 bases). Germline loops: CDR1 SGDLS, CDR2 YYNGEE. CDR3 length: 18 residues. V gave up 0 bases and J gave up 8 bases, with 21 bases separating them. CDR3 in amino acids: CASSVALGGQGSDSPLHF. CDR3 nucleotides: TGTGCCAGCAGCGTAGCCCTTGGTGGCCAGGGTAGTGATTCACCCCTCCACTTT.

V is TRBV11-2 and J is TRBJ2-2, with TRBD1 matching over 7 bases. CDR1 and CDR2 from the germline V gene are SGHAT and FQNNGV. There are 13 residues in the CDR3. CDR3 sequence reads: CAQGPRNTGELFF. Written as DNA, the CDR3 is TGTGCACAGGGGCCCCGGAACACCGGGGAGCTGTTTTTT.

The chain recombines TRBV7-9 with TRBJ2-5; TRBD2 is a possible D gene (6 bases). CDR3 length: 14 amino acids. V lost 6 bases and J 5 bases, leaving 16 bases between the germline ends. Germline V gene data show CDR1 as SEHNR and CDR2 as FQNEAQ (reference sequence). This CDR3 reads CASSSWTGGETQYF. In DNA, the CDR3 is TGTGCCAGCAGTTCTTGGACTGGAGGGGAGACCCAGTACTTC. Full variable domain (remainder filled in from reference TRBV7-9 and TRBJ2-5): DTGVSQNPRHKITKRGQNVTFRCDPISEHNRLYWYRQTLGQGPEFLTYFQNEAQLEKSRLLSDRFSAERPKGSFSTLEIQRTEQGDSAMYLCASSSWTGGETQYFGPGTRLLVL.

The gene calls are TRBV24-1 and TRBJ2-1; no clear D gene. This CDR3 is 16 amino acids long. Germline V gene sequence: CDR1 KGHDR, CDR2 SFDVKD. Trimming shortened V by 3 bases and J by 6 bases, and 17 bases separated the two germline ends. The CDR3 spells CATSDELRSYSNEQFF. DNA for the CDR3: TGTGCCACCAGTGATGAACTTAGGTCCTACAGCAATGAGCAGTTCTTC.

The chain combines TRBV5-1 with TRBJ2-1; 7 bases fit TRBD2. This CDR3 spans 15 amino acids. Germline CDR1 and CDR2: SGHRS and YFSETQ. The V and J ends lost 7 bases and 4 bases, in that order; junction bases with no gene match: 11. DNA for the CDR3: TGCGCCAGCGGGCCGGCGGGACTACGATACAATGAGCAGTTCTTC. Its protein is CASGPAGLRYNEQFF.

This chain joins TRBV6-5 and TRBJ1-2; 7 nucleotides match TRBD1. Germline loops: CDR1 MNHEY, CDR2 SVGAGI. Trimming cost V 2 bases and J 4 bases; bases outside gene matches: 4. The CDR3 length is 14 residues. The CDR3 region is CASSYQWTGYGYTF. DNA for the CDR3: TGTGCCAGCAGTTACCAATGGACAGGCTATGGCTACACCTTC.

The gene calls are TRBV6-5 and TRBJ1-5; 7 bases align to TRBD1. Trimming removed 6 bases from V and 2 bases from J; junction bases left unmatched: 7. Germline CDR1 reads MNHEY; CDR2 reads SVGAGI. CDR3 length: 15 amino acids. DNA of the CDR3: TGTGCCAGCAGGGTCGACAGGGTAGGCAATCAGCCCCAGCATTTT. It yields the protein CASRVDRVGNQPQHF.

J is TRBJ2-7 and V is TRBV13, with 12 positions matching TRBD1. Germline CDR1 is PRHDT and CDR2 is FYEKMQ (reference sequence). The V gene end was trimmed by 4 bases and the J gene end by 4 bases; junction bases not matched to a gene: 8. CDR3 length: 16 residues. DNA of the CDR3: TGTGCCAGCAGCTCAAGTGGGACAGGGGGCTGGTACGAGCAGTACTTC. Protein product: CASSSSGTGGWYEQYF.